This is a list of T cell receptor beta chains from one sample in a study of cytomegalovirus exposure and HLA in healthy donors. Clones were read by immunoSEQ multiplex PCR, and TCRdb kept only the in-frame ones, dropping some. The sample lists roughly 75,000 clones, 94% occurring once. The sample taken for sequencing was PBMCs. These TCRs come from a woman younger than 35 in good health and CMV-seronegative. Each CDR3 is given without its conserved first and last residue. Each record gives: CDR3 protein, D gene, V gene, J gene. The D gene is left open where the match is weak.

cdr3_aa: ASSWGPGTQY
d_call: -
v_call: TRBV5-1
j_call: TRBJ2-5

cdr3_aa: ATSGDRASTGELF
d_call: TRBD1
v_call: TRBV15
j_call: TRBJ2-2

cdr3_aa: AWSARDRDYNEQF
d_call: TRBD1
v_call: TRBV30
j_call: TRBJ2-1

cdr3_aa: ARGTRSSNEQF
d_call: -
v_call: TRBV2
j_call: TRBJ2-1

cdr3_aa: ASSRGDRTNTEAF
d_call: TRBD1
v_call: TRBV5-1
j_call: TRBJ1-1

cdr3_aa: ASSLAGTGSSYNEQF
d_call: TRBD1
v_call: TRBV7-8
j_call: TRBJ2-1

cdr3_aa: AWSVIRLAGNNEQF
d_call: TRBD2
v_call: TRBV30
j_call: TRBJ2-1

cdr3_aa: ASSQGGGREQPQH
d_call: -
v_call: TRBV4-1
j_call: TRBJ1-5

cdr3_aa: ASSLEVGSPLH
d_call: -
v_call: TRBV5-1
j_call: TRBJ1-6

cdr3_aa: ASSLGGGGNTEAF
d_call: -
v_call: TRBV7-6
j_call: TRBJ1-1

cdr3_aa: ASSLPGFWYGYT
d_call: -
v_call: TRBV4-1
j_call: TRBJ1-2

cdr3_aa: ASKEGRQGNQPQH
d_call: -
v_call: TRBV6-1
j_call: TRBJ1-5

cdr3_aa: ATSRMRGYEQY
d_call: -
v_call: TRBV15
j_call: TRBJ2-7

cdr3_aa: ASSSTSVYEQY
d_call: TRBD2
v_call: TRBV7-2
j_call: TRBJ2-7

cdr3_aa: ASSQGWLDMNTEAF
d_call: -
v_call: TRBV4-1
j_call: TRBJ1-1

cdr3_aa: ASSSNPGQGAGELF
d_call: TRBD1
v_call: TRBV5-1
j_call: TRBJ2-2

cdr3_aa: ASRSTGYSNQPQH
d_call: TRBD1
v_call: TRBV23-1
j_call: TRBJ1-5

cdr3_aa: ASSEEGTGNTEAF
d_call: TRBD1
v_call: TRBV6-1
j_call: TRBJ1-1

cdr3_aa: SAYRGNEQF
d_call: TRBD1
v_call: TRBV29-1
j_call: TRBJ2-1

cdr3_aa: AWDRDDTGELF
d_call: TRBD1
v_call: TRBV30
j_call: TRBJ2-2

cdr3_aa: ASRKGQGGEKLF
d_call: TRBD1
v_call: TRBV6-1
j_call: TRBJ1-4

cdr3_aa: ASSSLTSGISTDTQY
d_call: TRBD2
v_call: TRBV28
j_call: TRBJ2-3

cdr3_aa: ASNPFWGQGYEQY
d_call: TRBD1
v_call: TRBV5-6
j_call: TRBJ2-7

cdr3_aa: ASSSTGTDTYEQY
d_call: TRBD1
v_call: TRBV2
j_call: TRBJ2-7

cdr3_aa: ASSVVPSGFSGGAQF
d_call: TRBD2
v_call: TRBV9
j_call: TRBJ2-1

cdr3_aa: ARSFREGYGYT
d_call: -
v_call: TRBV30
j_call: TRBJ1-2

cdr3_aa: ASSLEGGAYEQY
d_call: TRBD2
v_call: TRBV5-1
j_call: TRBJ2-7

cdr3_aa: ARSQPVYHGGAPQF
d_call: -
v_call: TRBV5-3
j_call: TRBJ2-1

cdr3_aa: ASFPGRYSNQPQH
d_call: -
v_call: TRBV2
j_call: TRBJ1-5

cdr3_aa: ASRVDNYNEQF
d_call: -
v_call: TRBV6-6
j_call: TRBJ2-1

cdr3_aa: ASSQVEVQGPGYT
d_call: TRBD1
v_call: TRBV4-1
j_call: TRBJ1-2

cdr3_aa: AGGTELNTEAF
d_call: -
v_call: TRBV2
j_call: TRBJ1-1

cdr3_aa: AWSLGPKGTQY
d_call: -
v_call: TRBV30
j_call: TRBJ2-5

cdr3_aa: ASARRATDNEQF
d_call: -
v_call: TRBV2
j_call: TRBJ2-1

cdr3_aa: ASSQVSGPETQY
d_call: -
v_call: TRBV4-1
j_call: TRBJ2-5

cdr3_aa: ASSGTVQETQY
d_call: -
v_call: TRBV2
j_call: TRBJ2-5

cdr3_aa: ASSQYSENTEAF
d_call: -
v_call: TRBV14
j_call: TRBJ1-1

cdr3_aa: ATGLAGTGELF
d_call: TRBD2
v_call: TRBV28
j_call: TRBJ2-2

cdr3_aa: ASSQTAGDAQY
d_call: TRBD2
v_call: TRBV4-1
j_call: TRBJ2-5

cdr3_aa: ASSLIPGDDYGYT
d_call: -
v_call: TRBV6-6
j_call: TRBJ1-2

cdr3_aa: ASSFGLRPDTQY
d_call: -
v_call: TRBV28
j_call: TRBJ2-3

cdr3_aa: ASSDKQGTYTDTQY
d_call: -
v_call: TRBV7-9
j_call: TRBJ2-3

cdr3_aa: ASSLQGGQPQH
d_call: -
v_call: TRBV5-1
j_call: TRBJ1-5

cdr3_aa: ASSQVAGDSPLH
d_call: -
v_call: TRBV4-3
j_call: TRBJ1-6

cdr3_aa: ASSLTGYDEQF
d_call: -
v_call: TRBV7-2
j_call: TRBJ2-1

cdr3_aa: ASSLAGAGSGELF
d_call: -
v_call: TRBV7-6
j_call: TRBJ2-2

cdr3_aa: ASSLGQGAGEQY
d_call: TRBD1
v_call: TRBV7-9
j_call: TRBJ2-7

cdr3_aa: ASSPGQGLSYTQY
d_call: TRBD1
v_call: TRBV27
j_call: TRBJ2-3

cdr3_aa: ASSQDGQSYGYT
d_call: -
v_call: TRBV4-3
j_call: TRBJ1-2

cdr3_aa: AISDREGLNTEAF
d_call: TRBD1
v_call: TRBV10-3
j_call: TRBJ1-1

cdr3_aa: ASSSLGTDTQY
d_call: -
v_call: TRBV7-3
j_call: TRBJ2-3

cdr3_aa: ASSESASGHTEAF
d_call: -
v_call: TRBV10-1
j_call: TRBJ1-1

cdr3_aa: AIKSEGSEKLF
d_call: -
v_call: TRBV10-3
j_call: TRBJ1-4

cdr3_aa: ASRSQRDQETQY
d_call: TRBD2
v_call: TRBV13
j_call: TRBJ2-5

cdr3_aa: AISAWSATTYEQY
d_call: -
v_call: TRBV10-3
j_call: TRBJ2-7

cdr3_aa: ASSSLGGTSVNTEAF
d_call: -
v_call: TRBV7-9
j_call: TRBJ1-1

cdr3_aa: ASSLAGQGNSYNEQF
d_call: -
v_call: TRBV5-1
j_call: TRBJ2-1

cdr3_aa: ASSQSRDNSPLH
d_call: -
v_call: TRBV4-1
j_call: TRBJ1-6

cdr3_aa: ASSQTGWTEAF
d_call: -
v_call: TRBV4-1
j_call: TRBJ1-1